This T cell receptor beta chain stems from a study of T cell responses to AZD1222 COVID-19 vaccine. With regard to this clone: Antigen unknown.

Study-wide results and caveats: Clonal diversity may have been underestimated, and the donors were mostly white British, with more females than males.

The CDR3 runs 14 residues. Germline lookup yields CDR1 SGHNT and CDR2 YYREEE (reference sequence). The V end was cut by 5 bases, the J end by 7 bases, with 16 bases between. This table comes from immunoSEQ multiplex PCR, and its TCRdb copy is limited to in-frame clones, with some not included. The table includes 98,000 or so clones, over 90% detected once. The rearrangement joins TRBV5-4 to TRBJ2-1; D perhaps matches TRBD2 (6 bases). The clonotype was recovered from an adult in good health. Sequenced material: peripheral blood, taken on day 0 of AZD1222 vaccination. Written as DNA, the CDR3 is TGTGCCAGCAGGGGGGGAGGATATGAAAATGAGCAGTTCTTC. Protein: CASRGGGYENEQFF.